The rows below give T cell receptor beta chains drawn from one sample of a study of blood T cell repertoires in COVID-19. Libraries were prepared by immunoSEQ multiplex PCR; TCRdb keeps only in-frame clonotypes and omits some of them. The sample contains about 100,000 clones, around 88% of which appear only once. What was sequenced was peripheral blood. Every receptor here comes from a human donor in a cohort sampled during active COVID-19. Both conserved end residues are part of each CDR3. The D gene is left open where the match is weak. Rows may omit the clone size; those that give it use once, few, many or a size class.

clone size: .
V gene: TRBV5-1
J gene: TRBJ1-1
D gene: .
CDR3 DNA: TGCGCCAGCAGCTTGGACAAAGTCACTAACTCTGAAGCTTTCTTT
CDR3 protein: CASSLDKVTNSEAFF

clone size: .
V gene: TRBV6-2/TRBV6-3
J gene: TRBJ1-5
D gene: .
CDR3 DNA: TGTGCCAGCAGCCATCGGGGGCAGCCCCAGCATTTT
CDR3 protein: CASSHRGQPQHF

clone size: .
V gene: TRBV7-2
J gene: TRBJ1-5
D gene: .
CDR3 DNA: TGTGCCAGCAGCTTGGCCGTGGGGGGGGTGTGGCCCCAGCATTTT
CDR3 protein: CASSLAVGGVWPQHF

clone size: once
V gene: TRBV25-1
J gene: TRBJ2-5
D gene: .
CDR3 DNA: TGTGCCAGCAGTGTCAGGGAAGAGACCCAGTACTTC
CDR3 protein: CASSVREETQYF

clone size: few
V gene: TRBV3-1/TRBV3-2
J gene: TRBJ2-3
D gene: TRBD1
CDR3 DNA: TGTGCCAGCAGGACAACAGGGGGCTACACAGATACGCAGTATTTT
CDR3 protein: CASRTTGGYTDTQYF

clone size: .
V gene: TRBV7-9
J gene: TRBJ1-4
D gene: TRBD1
CDR3 DNA: TGTGCCAGCAGCCACGGGACAGTCTTTAATGAAAAACTGTTTTTT
CDR3 protein: CASSHGTVFNEKLFF

clone size: once
V gene: TRBV25-1
J gene: TRBJ2-7
D gene: TRBD2
CDR3 DNA: TGTGCCAGCACGACTAGCGGGCCCTCCTACGAGCAGTACTTC
CDR3 protein: CASTTSGPSYEQYF

clone size: .
V gene: TRBV2
J gene: TRBJ2-1
D gene: TRBD2
CDR3 DNA: TGTGCCAGCAGTGAAAAGGGACTAGCGGGAGTTAATGAGCAGTTCTTC
CDR3 protein: CASSEKGLAGVNEQFF

clone size: .
V gene: TRBV5-1
J gene: TRBJ2-2
D gene: .
CDR3 DNA: TGCGCCAGCAGCCTGTCGCAGGCGAACACCGGGGAGCTGTTTTTT
CDR3 protein: CASSLSQANTGELFF

clone size: .
V gene: TRBV28
J gene: TRBJ1-1
D gene: .
CDR3 DNA: TGTGCCAGCAGTTCCCCGGGAATGAACACTGAAGCTTTCTTT
CDR3 protein: CASSSPGMNTEAFF

clone size: .
V gene: TRBV20-1
J gene: TRBJ1-5
D gene: .
CDR3 DNA: TGCAGTGCTAGTGACTCAGGGGCCGGTCAGCCCCAGCATTTT
CDR3 protein: CSASDSGAGQPQHF

clone size: once
V gene: TRBV29-1
J gene: TRBJ2-3
D gene: .
CDR3 DNA: TGCAGCGTTGAAGGTGATGGCGGTAGCACAGATACGCAGTATTTT
CDR3 protein: CSVEGDGGSTDTQYF

clone size: once
V gene: TRBV2
J gene: TRBJ2-3
D gene: .
CDR3 DNA: TGTGCCAGCAGTTTGACTAGCACAGATACGCAGTATTTT
CDR3 protein: CASSLTSTDTQYF

clone size: .
V gene: TRBV29-1
J gene: TRBJ1-4
D gene: .
CDR3 DNA: TGCAGCGTCGATGGCGGATCGACTAATGAAAAACTGTTTTTT
CDR3 protein: CSVDGGSTNEKLFF

clone size: .
V gene: TRBV7-9
J gene: TRBJ2-1
D gene: .
CDR3 DNA: TGTGCCAGCAGCCCTTACTCCCTTTCCTACAATGAGCAGTTCTTC
CDR3 protein: CASSPYSLSYNEQFF

clone size: .
V gene: TRBV9
J gene: TRBJ2-1
D gene: TRBD2
CDR3 DNA: TGTGCCAGCAGCGAGACCCTACTAGCGGGAGGGAACAATGAGCAGTTCTTC
CDR3 protein: CASSETLLAGGNNEQFF

clone size: .
V gene: TRBV7-1
J gene: TRBJ2-6
D gene: TRBD2
CDR3 DNA: TGTGCCAGCAGCTCACCCCTGGGAACTAGCGGGGACTACCAGGGGAAGTCTGGGGCCAACGTCCTGACTTTC
CDR3 protein: CASSSPLGTSGDYQGKSGANVLTF

clone size: few
V gene: TRBV6-2/TRBV6-3
J gene: TRBJ1-5
D gene: TRBD1
CDR3 DNA: TGTGCCAGCAGTTCCGGGCCTGCCAGGGGGCACAGTCAGCCCCAGCATTTT
CDR3 protein: CASSSGPARGHSQPQHF

clone size: .
V gene: TRBV11-2
J gene: TRBJ2-1
D gene: .
CDR3 DNA: TGTGCCAGCAGCCCCCGCGGGGTGAGCGGGCGGTCGAATGAGCAGTTCTTC
CDR3 protein: CASSPRGVSGRSNEQFF

clone size: .
V gene: TRBV5-1
J gene: TRBJ2-3
D gene: .
CDR3 DNA: TGCGCCAGCAGCTTAGGCCCCGGGACATCAGGGCGCACAGATACGCAGTATTTT
CDR3 protein: CASSLGPGTSGRTDTQYF

clone size: .
V gene: TRBV5-1
J gene: TRBJ1-4
D gene: .
CDR3 DNA: TGCGCCAGCAGCTTGGCCGGGCAGGGTGGAGTTTCTAATGAAAAACTGTTTTTT
CDR3 protein: CASSLAGQGGVSNEKLFF

clone size: .
V gene: TRBV5-1
J gene: TRBJ1-1
D gene: .
CDR3 DNA: TGCGCCAGCAGCGAGGGATTGACTGAAGCTTTCTTT
CDR3 protein: CASSEGLTEAFF

clone size: .
V gene: TRBV4-2
J gene: TRBJ2-7
D gene: TRBD1
CDR3 DNA: TGTGCCAGCAGCCAAGATGGACAGGGTAGGTACGAGCAGTACTTC
CDR3 protein: CASSQDGQGRYEQYF

clone size: .
V gene: TRBV27
J gene: TRBJ1-4
D gene: .
CDR3 DNA: TGTGCCAGCAGGCGCCAAGCCGGTTCTAATGAAAAACTGTTTTTT
CDR3 protein: CASRRQAGSNEKLFF

clone size: .
V gene: TRBV7-2
J gene: TRBJ2-7
D gene: .
CDR3 DNA: TGTGCCAGCAGCTTACATGGGCGAAACGAGCAGTACTTC
CDR3 protein: CASSLHGRNEQYF

clone size: .
V gene: TRBV4-2
J gene: TRBJ2-1
D gene: TRBD2
CDR3 DNA: TGTGCCAGCAGCCAAGATTTAGCGGGAGCGCTCTGGGATGAGCAGTTCTTC
CDR3 protein: CASSQDLAGALWDEQFF

clone size: .
V gene: TRBV5-1
J gene: TRBJ1-1
D gene: TRBD1
CDR3 DNA: TGCGCCAGCAGCGGCGGGACAGCTGGTGAAGCTTTCTTT
CDR3 protein: CASSGGTAGEAFF

clone size: .
V gene: TRBV4-3
J gene: TRBJ1-1
D gene: .
CDR3 DNA: TGCGCCAGCAGCCAAGATTCAGGGGTCACTGAAGCTTTCTTT
CDR3 protein: CASSQDSGVTEAFF

clone size: .
V gene: TRBV10-3
J gene: TRBJ2-7
D gene: .
CDR3 DNA: TGTGCCATCAGTGAGTCGACTGGGTACGAGCAGTACTTC
CDR3 protein: CAISESTGYEQYF

clone size: .
V gene: TRBV7-2
J gene: TRBJ1-1
D gene: TRBD1
CDR3 DNA: TGTGCCAGCAGCTTAGAGACAGGGTTGAACACTGAAGCTTTCTTT
CDR3 protein: CASSLETGLNTEAFF

clone size: .
V gene: TRBV4-2
J gene: TRBJ1-3
D gene: .
CDR3 DNA: TGTGCCAGCAGCCAAGAATCGATCGGGCAGGGGCGAATTCAATCTGGAAACACCATATATTTT
CDR3 protein: CASSQESIGQGRIQSGNTIYF

clone size: .
V gene: TRBV7-9
J gene: TRBJ2-6
D gene: .
CDR3 DNA: TGTGCCAGCAGCTTACTGACAGCCCCCTCTGGGGCCAACGTCCTGACTTTC
CDR3 protein: CASSLLTAPSGANVLTF

clone size: .
V gene: TRBV7-6
J gene: TRBJ2-3
D gene: .
CDR3 DNA: TGTGCCAGCAGCTTAGACTCAGGCCCAGATACGCAGTATTTT
CDR3 protein: CASSLDSGPDTQYF

clone size: once
V gene: TRBV25-1
J gene: TRBJ2-3
D gene: TRBD2
CDR3 DNA: TGTGCCAGCGGAAGGACTAGCGGTGCCCGGGATACGCAGTATTTT
CDR3 protein: CASGRTSGARDTQYF

clone size: .
V gene: TRBV27
J gene: TRBJ1-2
D gene: .
CDR3 DNA: TGTGCCAGCAAGAACTCAGGGGCTCGCTATGGCTACACCTTC
CDR3 protein: CASKNSGARYGYTF

clone size: once
V gene: TRBV15
J gene: TRBJ1-2
D gene: .
CDR3 DNA: TGTGCCACAACAAAGGGGGTTCTGGACTATGGCTACACCTTC
CDR3 protein: CATTKGVLDYGYTF

clone size: .
V gene: TRBV5-1
J gene: TRBJ2-3
D gene: TRBD2
CDR3 DNA: TGCGCCAGCAGCAGACCCATAGCGGGAGAGGGCACAGATACGCAGTATTTT
CDR3 protein: CASSRPIAGEGTDTQYF

clone size: .
V gene: TRBV30
J gene: TRBJ2-2
D gene: TRBD1
CDR3 DNA: TGTGCCCGTCGGACAGGTCTCGCCGGGGAGCTGTTTTTT
CDR3 protein: CARRTGLAGELFF

clone size: once
V gene: TRBV19
J gene: TRBJ2-1
D gene: TRBD1
CDR3 DNA: TGTGCCAGTAGTACGCAGGGGGCGGGGAATGAGCAGTTCTTC
CDR3 protein: CASSTQGAGNEQFF

clone size: .
V gene: TRBV28
J gene: TRBJ2-1
D gene: .
CDR3 DNA: TGTGCCAGTAGTTTAATGGGAGGCGAGCAGTTCTTC
CDR3 protein: CASSLMGGEQFF

clone size: .
V gene: TRBV7-2
J gene: TRBJ1-1
D gene: TRBD1
CDR3 DNA: TGTGCCAGCAGCTTAGGGGGGACAGGGACTGAAGCTTTCTTT
CDR3 protein: CASSLGGTGTEAFF

clone size: .
V gene: TRBV5-1
J gene: TRBJ1-6
D gene: .
CDR3 DNA: TGCGCCAGCAGCCAACAGGGAATTCGGAATTCACCCCTCCACTTT
CDR3 protein: CASSQQGIRNSPLHF

clone size: .
V gene: TRBV30
J gene: TRBJ1-4
D gene: .
CDR3 DNA: TGTGCCTGGAGAGGGGTCGGCGAAAAACTGTTTTTT
CDR3 protein: CAWRGVGEKLFF

clone size: .
V gene: TRBV7-2
J gene: TRBJ2-7
D gene: TRBD2
CDR3 DNA: TGTGCCAGCAGCCCCACTAGCGGGTGGCGCGAGCAGTACTTC
CDR3 protein: CASSPTSGWREQYF

clone size: .
V gene: TRBV11-2
J gene: TRBJ1-4
D gene: .
CDR3 DNA: TGTGCCAGCAGCTTATCCGGGGAGGGTAATGAAAAACTGTTTTTT
CDR3 protein: CASSLSGEGNEKLFF

clone size: .
V gene: TRBV6-5
J gene: TRBJ2-2
D gene: TRBD1
CDR3 DNA: TGTGCCAGCAGTTGGGGACAGGGGAACACCGGGGAGCTGTTTTTT
CDR3 protein: CASSWGQGNTGELFF

clone size: .
V gene: TRBV7-2
J gene: TRBJ2-1
D gene: TRBD2
CDR3 DNA: TGTGCCAGCAGCTTAGCTCGGACTAGCGGGAGTTTCCATGAGCAGTTCTTC
CDR3 protein: CASSLARTSGSFHEQFF

clone size: once
V gene: TRBV5-1
J gene: TRBJ2-2
D gene: TRBD2
CDR3 DNA: TGCGCCAGCAGCTCTCTAGGACTAGCGGGAGCGGCCGGGGAGCTGTTTTTT
CDR3 protein: CASSSLGLAGAAGELFF

clone size: .
V gene: TRBV5-6
J gene: TRBJ2-7
D gene: .
CDR3 DNA: TGTGCCAGCAGCTTGGCCGGAGGGGGCTACCCCGCCCTAAGGCAGTACTTC
CDR3 protein: CASSLAGGGYPALRQYF

clone size: .
V gene: TRBV5-1
J gene: TRBJ2-3
D gene: TRBD2
CDR3 DNA: TGCGCCAGCAGCAACGGGAGGGCTGATACGCAGTATTTT
CDR3 protein: CASSNGRADTQYF

clone size: once
V gene: TRBV6-5
J gene: TRBJ2-5
D gene: TRBD1
CDR3 DNA: TGTGCCAGCTCACACAGGGGTTCGGGGGAGACCCAGTACTTC
CDR3 protein: CASSHRGSGETQYF

clone size: .
V gene: TRBV4-2
J gene: TRBJ2-1
D gene: TRBD2
CDR3 DNA: TGTGCCAGCAGCCAAATGGGAAGACTAGCGGGTCCCGGAGGGAATGAGCAGTTCTTC
CDR3 protein: CASSQMGRLAGPGGNEQFF

clone size: .
V gene: TRBV5-1
J gene: TRBJ2-5
D gene: TRBD2
CDR3 DNA: TGCGCCAGCAGCCCCAATAGGGGTGCGGGACTAGTAACGGAGACCCAGTACTTC
CDR3 protein: CASSPNRGAGLVTETQYF

clone size: once
V gene: TRBV11-2
J gene: TRBJ1-5
D gene: .
CDR3 DNA: TGTGCCAGCAGCTTACCAGACAGGCCCTATAGCAATCAGCCCCAGCATTTT
CDR3 protein: CASSLPDRPYSNQPQHF

clone size: .
V gene: TRBV7-2
J gene: TRBJ2-5
D gene: TRBD2
CDR3 DNA: TGTGCCAGCAGCTTAGTGCTAGCGGGAGGGCGTGGGGAGACCCAGTACTTC
CDR3 protein: CASSLVLAGGRGETQYF